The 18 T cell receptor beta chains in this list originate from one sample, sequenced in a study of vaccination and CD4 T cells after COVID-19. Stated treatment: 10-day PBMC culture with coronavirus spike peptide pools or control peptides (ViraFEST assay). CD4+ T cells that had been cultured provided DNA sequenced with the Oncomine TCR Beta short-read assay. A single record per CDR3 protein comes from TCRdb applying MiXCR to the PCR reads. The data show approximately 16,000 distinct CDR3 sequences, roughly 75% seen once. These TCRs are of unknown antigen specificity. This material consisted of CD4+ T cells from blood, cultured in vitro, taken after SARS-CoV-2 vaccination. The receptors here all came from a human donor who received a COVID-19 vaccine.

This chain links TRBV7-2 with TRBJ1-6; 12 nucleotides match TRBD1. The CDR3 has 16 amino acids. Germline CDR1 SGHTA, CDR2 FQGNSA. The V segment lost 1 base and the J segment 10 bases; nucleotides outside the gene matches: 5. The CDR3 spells CASSLERGTGGSPLHF. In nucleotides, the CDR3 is TGTGCCAGCAGCTTAGAGAGGGGGACAGGGGGCTCACCCCTCCACTTT.

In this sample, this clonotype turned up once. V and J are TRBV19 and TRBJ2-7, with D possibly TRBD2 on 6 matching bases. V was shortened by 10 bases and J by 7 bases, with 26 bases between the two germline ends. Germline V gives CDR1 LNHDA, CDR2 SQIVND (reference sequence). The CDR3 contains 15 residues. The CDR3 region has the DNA TGTGCCACCCGGGGAGGCCCCGCCTACTCGGGGGAGCAGTACTTC. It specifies CATRGGPAYSGEQYF.

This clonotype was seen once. CDR3 loop: CASSFFPRGRGETQYF. CDR3 DNA sequence: TGTGCCAGCAGCTTTTTCCCCCGGGGGCGGGGAGAGACCCAGTACTTC. This chain joins TRBV7-2 and TRBJ2-5; D possibly uses TRBD1 or TRBD2 (6 bases each). This CDR3 has 16 residues. V was clipped by 3 bases and J by 4 bases, with 18 bases between them. Germline assignment: CDR1 SGHTA and CDR2 FQGNSA.

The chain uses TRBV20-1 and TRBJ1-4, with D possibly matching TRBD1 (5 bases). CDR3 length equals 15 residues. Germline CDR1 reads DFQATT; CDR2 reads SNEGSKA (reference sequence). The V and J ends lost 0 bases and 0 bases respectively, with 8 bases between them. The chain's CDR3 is CSARDGGTTNEKLFF. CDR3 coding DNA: TGCAGTGCTAGAGATGGGGGAACAACTAATGAAAAACTGTTTTTT.

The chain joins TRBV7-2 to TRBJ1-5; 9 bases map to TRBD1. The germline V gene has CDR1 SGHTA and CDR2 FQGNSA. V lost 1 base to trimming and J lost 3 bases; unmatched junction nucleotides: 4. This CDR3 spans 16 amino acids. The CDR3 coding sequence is TGTGCCAGCAGCTTAGTGGGGACAGGGAACAATCAGCCCCAGCATTTT. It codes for CASSLVGTGNNQPQHF.

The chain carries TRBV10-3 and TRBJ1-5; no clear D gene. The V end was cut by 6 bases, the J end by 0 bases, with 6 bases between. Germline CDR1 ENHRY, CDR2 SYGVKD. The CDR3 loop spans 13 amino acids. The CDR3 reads CAIRDGSNQPQHF. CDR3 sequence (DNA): TGTGCCATCAGGGACGGTAGCAATCAGCCCCAGCATTTT.

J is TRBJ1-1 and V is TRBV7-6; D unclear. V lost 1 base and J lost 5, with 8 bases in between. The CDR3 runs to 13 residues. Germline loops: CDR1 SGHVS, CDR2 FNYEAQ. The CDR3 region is CASSLGRRTEAFF. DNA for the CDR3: TGTGCCAGCAGCTTAGGAAGGCGGACTGAAGCTTTCTTT.

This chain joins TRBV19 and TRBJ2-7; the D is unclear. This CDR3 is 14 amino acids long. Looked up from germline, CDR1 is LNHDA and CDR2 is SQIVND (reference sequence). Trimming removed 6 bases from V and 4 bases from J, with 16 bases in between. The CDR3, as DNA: TGTGCCAGTAGACCTACGCACGTGACGTACGAGCAGTACTTC. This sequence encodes CASRPTHVTYEQYF.

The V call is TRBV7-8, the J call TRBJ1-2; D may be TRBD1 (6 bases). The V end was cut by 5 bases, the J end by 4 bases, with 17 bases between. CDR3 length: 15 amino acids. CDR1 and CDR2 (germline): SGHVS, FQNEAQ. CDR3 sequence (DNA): TGTGCCAGCAGCATAATACAGGGCAGGGGCTATGGCTACACCTTC. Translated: CASSIIQGRGYGYTF.

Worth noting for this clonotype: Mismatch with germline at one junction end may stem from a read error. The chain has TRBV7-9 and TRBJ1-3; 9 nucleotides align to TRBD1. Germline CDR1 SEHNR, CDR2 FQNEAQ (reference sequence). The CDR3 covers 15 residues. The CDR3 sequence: CACSFGTGTGNTIYF. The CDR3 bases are TGTGCCTGCAGCTTTGGGACAGGGACAGGAAACACCATATATTTT.

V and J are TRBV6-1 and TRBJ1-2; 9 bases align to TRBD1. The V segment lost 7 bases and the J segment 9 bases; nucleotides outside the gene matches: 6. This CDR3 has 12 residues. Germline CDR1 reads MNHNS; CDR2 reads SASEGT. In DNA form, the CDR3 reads TGTGCCAGCACCGGACAGGGGTATAGCTACACCTTC. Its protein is CASTGQGYSYTF.

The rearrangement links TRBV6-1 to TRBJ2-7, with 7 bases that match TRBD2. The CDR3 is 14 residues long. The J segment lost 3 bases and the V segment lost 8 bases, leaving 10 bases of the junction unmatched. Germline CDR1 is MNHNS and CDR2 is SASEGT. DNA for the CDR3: TGTGCCAGCCGGGGGGAGGGCTCCTACTACGAGCAGTACTTC. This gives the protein CASRGEGSYYEQYF.

The CDR3: CASSYSRGQDEKLFF. DNA of the CDR3: TGTGCCAGCAGTTACAGCCGGGGGCAGGATGAAAAACTGTTTTTT. The chain recombines TRBV6-5 with TRBJ1-4; TRBD1 is a possible D gene (6 bases). The CDR3 sequence is 15 residues long. CDR1 is MNHEY, CDR2 SVGAGI, per germline. Trimming removed 2 bases from V and 6 bases from J, with 13 bases in between.

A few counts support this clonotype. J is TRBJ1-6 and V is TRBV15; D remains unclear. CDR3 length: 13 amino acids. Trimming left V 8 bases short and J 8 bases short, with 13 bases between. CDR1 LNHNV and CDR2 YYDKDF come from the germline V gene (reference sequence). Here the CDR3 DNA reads TGTGCCACCGGTCGTCCCGGTCATTCACCCCTCCACTTT. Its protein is CATGRPGHSPLHF.

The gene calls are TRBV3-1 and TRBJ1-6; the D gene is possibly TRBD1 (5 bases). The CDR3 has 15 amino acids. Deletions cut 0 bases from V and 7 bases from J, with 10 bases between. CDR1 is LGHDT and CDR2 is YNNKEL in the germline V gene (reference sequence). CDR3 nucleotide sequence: TGTGCCAGCAGCCAAGATTGGGGCAGGAATTCACCCCTCCACTTT. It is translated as CASSQDWGRNSPLHF.

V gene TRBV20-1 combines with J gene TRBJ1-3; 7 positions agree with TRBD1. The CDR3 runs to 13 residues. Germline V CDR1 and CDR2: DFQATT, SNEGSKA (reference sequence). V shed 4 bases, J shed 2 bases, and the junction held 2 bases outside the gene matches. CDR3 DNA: TGCAGTGCTACTGACAGGGCTGGAAACACCATATATTTT. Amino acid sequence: CSATDRAGNTIYF.

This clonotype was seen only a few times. The CDR3 nucleotides read TGCAGTGCACAACTAGCGGGGGGTGTGGGTTCCTACGAGCAGTACTTC. Translation gives CSAQLAGGVGSYEQYF. The chain employs TRBV20-1 and TRBJ2-7, with TRBD2 matching over 12 bases. The CDR3 contains 16 residues. J lost 1 base, V lost 6 bases, and 10 bases had no gene match. The germline CDR1 and CDR2 sequences are DFQATT and SNEGSKA (reference sequence).

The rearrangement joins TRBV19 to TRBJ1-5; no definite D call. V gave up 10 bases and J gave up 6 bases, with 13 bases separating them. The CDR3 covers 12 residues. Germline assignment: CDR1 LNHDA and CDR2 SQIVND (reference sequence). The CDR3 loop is CAKNVGSQPQHF. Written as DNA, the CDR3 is TGTGCCAAGAATGTTGGATCTCAGCCCCAGCATTTT.